These 30 T cell receptor beta chains originate from one sample sequenced in a study of CD8+ T cells in alopecia areata. RNA was extracted and reverse transcribed into cDNA as the sequencing template. This table comes from immunoSEQ multiplex PCR, and its TCRdb copy is limited to in-frame clones, with some not included. Among approximately 180,000 clones, around three fifths were seen once, and the ten largest hold roughly 15%. Material: CD4+ T cells sorted from blood, obtained at week 0. These receptors came from a human donor with alopecia areata.

This clone was seen a few times. The V and J genes are TRBV5-1 and TRBJ2-3; perhaps TRBD2 as D (6 bases). This CDR3 spans 15 amino acids. With 0 bases removed from V and 5 bases from J, the gap between germline ends came to 13 bases. Per the germline V gene, CDR1 is SGHRS and CDR2 is YFSETQ. The CDR3 DNA reads TGCGCCAGCAGCTTGGCCACGGGGACTCGAGATACGCAGTATTTT. Translated: CASSLATGTRDTQYF.

This chain uses TRBV5-1 with TRBJ2-2; 8 positions agree with TRBD1. The CDR3 totals 14 residues. Trimming at V came to 4 bases and at J to 3 bases, leaving 2 bases not matched to a gene. CDR1 and CDR2 from the germline V gene are SGHRS and YFSETQ. In DNA, the CDR3 is TGCGCCAGCAGCCGACAGGGGTACACCGGGGAGCTGTTTTTT. Encoded protein: CASSRQGYTGELFF.

This sequence joins TRBV5-4 and TRBJ2-7; D possibly corresponds to TRBD1 (8 bases). The ends were cut back, 4 bases at V and 2 bases at J, with 16 bases in the middle. Germline V gene lookup returns CDR1 SGHNT and CDR2 YYREEE (reference sequence). The CDR3 has 15 amino acids. CDR3 nucleotides: TGTGCCAGCAGCCCCCGCGGGGGACAGGCCTACGAGCAGTACTTC. This translates into CASSPRGGQAYEQYF.

The table lists this clone with a few counts. This chain uses TRBV30 with TRBJ2-1, with D hard to call. Trimming took off 0 bases at V and 4 bases at J, with 10 bases between the two ends. The CDR3 totals 14 residues. Germline values: CDR1 GTSNPN, CDR2 SVGIG (reference sequence). The CDR3 protein is CAWSVVKRYNEQFF. DNA of the CDR3: TGTGCCTGGAGTGTAGTAAAGAGGTACAATGAGCAGTTCTTC.

V gene TRBV19 combines with J gene TRBJ1-2, with D unclear. Trimming removed 5 bases from V and 0 bases from J, with 25 bases in between. The CDR3 contains 19 residues. Germline V gives CDR1 LNHDA, CDR2 SQIVND (reference sequence). The CDR3 here is CASSVSYRAPDISNYGYTF. CDR3 coding DNA: TGTGCCAGTAGTGTCTCCTACCGGGCCCCTGACATTTCTAACTATGGCTACACCTTC.

V usage is TRBV5-5 and J usage is TRBJ1-5; the D gene is possibly TRBD1 (5 bases). The CDR3 spans 17 residues. Germline V gives CDR1 SGHKS, CDR2 YYEKEE (reference sequence). V was shortened by 3 bases and J by 0 bases, with 16 bases between the two germline ends. Here the CDR3 reads CASSSSGGTYSNQPQHF. As DNA, the CDR3 is TGTGCCAGCAGCTCGTCCGGGGGAACCTATAGCAATCAGCCCCAGCATTTT.

CDR3 nucleotides: TGCGCCAGCAGCTTGGATGGCGGTAGCAATCAGCCCCAGCATTTT. Protein product: CASSLDGGSNQPQHF. V is TRBV5-1 and J is TRBJ1-5; D unclear. The V and J ends lost 0 bases and 0 bases respectively, with 7 bases between them. The germline V gene has CDR1 SGHRS and CDR2 YFSETQ. The CDR3 runs to 15 residues.

CDR3 protein: CASRWQVNTGELFF. The CDR3 bases are TGTGCCAGCCGGTGGCAGGTGAACACCGGGGAGCTGTTTTTT. The genes are TRBV27 and TRBJ2-2; D is ambiguous. Trimming removed 8 bases from V and 1 base from J, with 11 bases in between. The CDR3 runs to 14 residues. Germline CDR1 reads MNHEY; CDR2 reads SMNVEV (reference sequence).

This clone was detected only once. The CDR3 DNA sequence: TGTGCCACCGGGGGGACCTCCCGTGGGTTTTACGAGCAGTACTTC. Amino acids: CATGGTSRGFYEQYF. The chain couples TRBV15 to TRBJ2-7; D perhaps matches TRBD2 (6 bases). CDR1 LNHNV and CDR2 YYDKDF come from the germline V gene (reference sequence). The CDR3 length is 15 residues. V was clipped by 8 bases and J by 4 bases, with 21 bases between them.

The chain carries TRBV19 and TRBJ2-1, with D perhaps matching TRBD1 (7 bases). V lost 6 bases, J lost 3 bases, and 15 bases lay in between. The CDR3 totals 15 residues. Germline V gives CDR1 LNHDA, CDR2 SQIVND (reference sequence). CDR3 in amino acids: CASRAAGQNYNEQFF. The CDR3, as DNA: TGTGCCAGTAGAGCGGCGGGACAGAACTACAATGAGCAGTTCTTC.

The chain combines TRBV9 with TRBJ2-2; the D gene is possibly TRBD2 (5 bases). Germline V lookup: CDR1 SGDLS, CDR2 YYNGEE. Trimming took off 2 bases at V and 5 bases at J, with 10 bases between the two ends. The CDR3 totals 14 residues. The CDR3, as DNA: TGTGCCAGCAGCGTCTCTGAGGGAACCGGGGAGCTGTTTTTT. Encoded protein: CASSVSEGTGELFF. The complete variable domain, with remaining parts taken from reference TRBV9 and TRBJ2-2, reads DSGVTQTPKHLITATGQRVTLRCSPRSGDLSVYWYQQSLDQGLQFLIQYYNGEERAKGNILERFSAQQFPDLHSELNLSSLELGDSALYFCASSVSEGTGELFFGEGSRLTVL.

The V call is TRBV4-1, the J call TRBJ2-7; 7 nucleotides match TRBD1. The germline V gene has CDR1 MGHRA and CDR2 YSYEKL. The CDR3 totals 15 residues. The V segment lost 6 bases and the J segment 3 bases; nucleotides outside the gene matches: 11. CDR3 loop: CASSPNPTGNYEQYF. For the CDR3, the DNA is TGCGCCAGCAGTCCAAACCCGACAGGGAACTACGAGCAGTACTTC.

The V call is TRBV5-6, the J call TRBJ2-4; D possibly matches TRBD1 or TRBD2 (5 bases each). In germline, CDR1 is SGHDT, CDR2 YYEEEE. Deletions cut 0 bases from V and 8 bases from J, with 12 bases between. The CDR3 spans 14 residues. Here the CDR3 reads CASSLDGAMDIQYF. The CDR3 DNA reads as TGTGCCAGCAGCTTGGACGGGGCCATGGACATTCAGTACTTC.

This rearrangement joins TRBV10-3 to TRBJ1-2; 9 positions agree with TRBD1. The CDR3 loop spans 15 amino acids. V shed 3 bases, J shed 2 bases, and the junction held 4 bases outside the gene matches. CDR1 and CDR2 from the germline V gene are ENHRY and SYGVKD. The CDR3 loop reads CAISDIGQGNYGYTF. The CDR3 nucleotides read TGTGCCATCAGTGATATAGGACAGGGGAACTATGGCTACACCTTC.

This rearrangement joins TRBV29-1 to TRBJ2-1; tentative D call: TRBD2 (7 bases). Per the germline V gene, CDR1 is SQVTM and CDR2 is ANQGSEA. V lost 3 bases to trimming and J lost 1 base, with 19 bases between them. This CDR3 region has 17 residues. The CDR3 DNA reads TGCAGCGTTGAGGGGGCAAGGCGGGGGACGTCCTACAATGAGCAGTTCTTC. Encoded protein: CSVEGARRGTSYNEQFF.

V is TRBV5-1 and J is TRBJ1-1; D is perhaps TRBD1 (5 bases). Germline-derived CDR1 and CDR2 are SGHRS and YFSETQ. Trimming cost V 0 bases and J 10 bases, with 13 bases left between them. The CDR3 is 13 amino acids. CDR3 in amino acids: CASSLEWSGRAFF. The CDR3 DNA sequence: TGCGCCAGCAGCTTGGAATGGTCAGGGAGAGCTTTCTTT.

The chain recombines TRBV29-1 with TRBJ2-7; the match to TRBD1 covers 7 bases. The CDR3 contains 15 residues. Germline CDR1 reads SQVTM; CDR2 reads ANQGSEA. Trimming at V came to 4 bases and at J to 3 bases, leaving 12 bases not matched to a gene. The CDR3 DNA follows: TGCAGCGTTGGGGATCGACAGGGATGGTACTACGAGCAGTACTTC. Translating gives CSVGDRQGWYYEQYF.

This clone was detected a few times. This rearrangement joins TRBV5-6 to TRBJ2-2; the D is unclear. From germline, CDR1 is SGHDT and CDR2 YYEEEE. This CDR3 is built from 14 residues. Trimming shortened V by 0 bases and J by 7 bases, and 10 bases separated the two germline ends. The CDR3 spells CASSLALEVGELFF. DNA of the CDR3: TGTGCCAGCAGCTTGGCCCTAGAGGTCGGGGAGCTGTTTTTT.

The rearrangement uses TRBV30 and TRBJ1-2; 9 bases match TRBD1. Losses at the gene ends were 5 bases for V and 1 base for J; bases not matched to a gene: 14. There are 17 residues in the CDR3. Germline assignment: CDR1 GTSNPN and CDR2 SVGIG (reference sequence). The CDR3 is CAWEGRRDRESNYGYTF. Written as DNA, the CDR3 is TGTGCCTGGGAGGGGCGGCGGGACAGGGAAAGTAACTATGGCTACACCTTC.

This chain uses TRBV6-6 with TRBJ1-2, with D uncertain. Deletions cut 6 bases from V and 3 bases from J, with 8 bases between. The CDR3 loop spans 12 amino acids. Germline CDR1 MNHNY, CDR2 SVGAGI (reference sequence). The CDR3 coding sequence is TGTGCCAGCAGCGACGGAGACTATGGCTACACCTTC. Translated, it gives CASSDGDYGYTF.

In this sample, this clone turned up a few times. The gene calls are TRBV9 and TRBJ1-1, with a weak D call TRBD1 (5 bases). The CDR3 loop spans 16 amino acids. Germline assignment: CDR1 SGDLS and CDR2 YYNGEE. With 1 base removed from V and 2 bases from J, the gap between germline ends came to 15 bases. The CDR3 loop reads CASSVLPQAPNTEAFF. In nucleotides, the CDR3 is TGTGCCAGCAGCGTATTACCACAGGCCCCCAACACTGAAGCTTTCTTT.

This chain links TRBV6-1 with TRBJ1-1, with 7 bases aligning to TRBD1. V shed 4 bases and J 5 bases; nucleotides not matched to a gene: 4. The CDR3 covers 13 residues. Per germline, CDR1 MNHNS and CDR2 SASEGT. In DNA, the CDR3 is TGTGCCAGCAGTGGCAGGGGGGAGACTGAAGCTTTCTTT. It codes for CASSGRGETEAFF.

The gene calls are TRBV2 and TRBJ2-7, with 7 bases aligning to TRBD1. Germline-derived CDR1 and CDR2 are SNHLY and FYNNEI. J gave up 1 base and V 7 bases, and 7 bases lay outside the gene matches. This CDR3 contains 14 residues. CDR3 coding DNA: TGTGCCAGCAACATCTGGGACAGATCCTACGAGCAGTACTTC. It codes for CASNIWDRSYEQYF.

The V call is TRBV27, the J call TRBJ2-7, with D perhaps matching TRBD2 (5 bases). V lost 1 base and J lost 4, with 20 bases in between. Per the germline V gene, CDR1 is MNHEY and CDR2 is SMNVEV (reference sequence). The CDR3 has 17 residues. CDR3 loop: CASSLFGVGKIEYEQYF. CDR3 sequence (DNA): TGTGCCAGCAGTTTATTCGGGGTGGGGAAAATCGAATACGAGCAGTACTTC.

The chain combines TRBV5-1 with TRBJ2-5, with a weak D call TRBD2 (5 bases). V lost 5 bases to trimming and J lost 5 bases, with 19 bases between them. This CDR3 is 15 amino acids long. Germline CDR1 reads SGHRS; CDR2 reads YFSETQ. DNA for the CDR3: TGCGCCAGCAGTGATGCCACGGGGTTCTCGGAGACCCAGTACTTC. It is translated as CASSDATGFSETQYF.

The chain recombines TRBV2 with TRBJ1-2, with D hard to call. V shed 3 bases and J shed 5 bases, with 4 bases lying between them. The CDR3 spans 11 residues. Germline V gives CDR1 SNHLY, CDR2 FYNNEI. The CDR3 bases are TGTGCCAGCAGTGAGGATTATGGCTACACCTTC. It yields the protein CASSEDYGYTF.

This clone has a handful of counts. DNA for the CDR3: TGTGCCAGCAGCTTAGCCGAAGGGGAGCTGTTTTTT. It yields the protein CASSLAEGELFF. The chain couples TRBV7-6 to TRBJ2-2; D uncertain. The CDR3 sequence is 12 residues long. V was clipped by 0 bases and J by 8 bases, with 4 bases between them. The germline CDR1 and CDR2 sequences are SGHVS and FNYEAQ.

Concerning this clone: Other DNA sequences in this specimen translate into the identical CDR3. V usage is TRBV25-1 and J usage is TRBJ2-1; D unresolved. Germline V gives CDR1 MGHDK, CDR2 SYGVNS. Trimming left V 0 bases short and J 6 bases short, with 0 bases between. This CDR3 spans 11 amino acids. CDR3 in DNA: TGTGCCAGCAGTGAATACAATGAGCAGTTCTTC. Protein sequence: CASSEYNEQFF. The full variable domain, with the rest looked up from reference TRBV25-1 and TRBJ2-1, is EADIYQTPRYLVIGTGKKITLECSQTMGHDKMYWYQQDPGMELHLIHYSYGVNSTEKGDLSSESTVSRIRTEHFPLTLESARPSHTSQYLCASSEYNEQFFGPGTRLTVL.

This clone has more than one count but fewer than ten. The gene calls are TRBV23-1 and TRBJ2-3; D perhaps matches TRBD2 (5 bases). TRBV23-1 counts as an open reading frame of uncertain function. The CDR3 is 16 amino acids. Between the trimmed V and J ends, which lost 0 bases and 3 bases, there was a span of 13 bases. This CDR3 is CASSQSRATRTDTQYF. The CDR3 nucleotides read TGCGCCAGCAGTCAATCGAGGGCCACAAGGACAGATACGCAGTATTTT.

V and J are TRBV29-1 and TRBJ2-1, with TRBD1 identical over 9 bases. CDR1 is SQVTM, CDR2 ANQGSEA, per germline. CDR3 size: 12 residues. V shed 4 bases and J 9 bases; nucleotides not matched to a gene: 4. CDR3 coding DNA: TGCAGCGTTGGGACAGGGGTGGCTGAGCAGTTCTTC. Protein: CSVGTGVAEQFF.